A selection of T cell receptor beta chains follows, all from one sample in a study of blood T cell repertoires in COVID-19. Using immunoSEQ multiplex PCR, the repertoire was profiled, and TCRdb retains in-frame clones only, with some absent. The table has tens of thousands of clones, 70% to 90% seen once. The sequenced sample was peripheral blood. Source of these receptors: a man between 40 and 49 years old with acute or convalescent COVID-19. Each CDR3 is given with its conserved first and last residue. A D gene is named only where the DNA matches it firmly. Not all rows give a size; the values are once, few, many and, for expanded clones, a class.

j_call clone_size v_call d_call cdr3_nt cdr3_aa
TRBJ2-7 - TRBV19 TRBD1 TGTGCCAGTAGCCGACAGGGTGACGAGCAGTACTTC CASSRQGDEQYF
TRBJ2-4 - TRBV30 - TGTGCCTGGAGTCCCCCCGGTTGGGCCTCAAAAAACATTCAGTACTTC CAWSPPGWASKNIQYF
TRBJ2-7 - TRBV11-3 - TGTGCCAGCAGCTTAAGGGGGTACGAGCAGTACTTC CASSLRGYEQYF
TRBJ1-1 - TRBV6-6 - TGTGCCAGCAGTTACGACCGACAGGCATCTGAAGCTTTCTTT CASSYDRQASEAFF
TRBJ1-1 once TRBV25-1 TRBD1 TGTGCCAGCAGTGGAGGTGAGGACAGGGAGAGAACTGAAGCTTTCTTT CASSGGEDRERTEAFF
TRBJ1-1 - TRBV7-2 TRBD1 TGTGCCAGCAGCCCCTCGACAGGGGTGAACACTGAAGCTTTCTTT CASSPSTGVNTEAFF
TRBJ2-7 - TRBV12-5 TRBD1 TGTGCTAGTGGTTTGGCACCTCCGGGACAGGTGTCCTACGAGCAGTACTTC CASGLAPPGQVSYEQYF
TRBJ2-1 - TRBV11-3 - TGTGCCAGCAGCTCTCCCGGACAGCGGCCTAGTGAGCAGTTCTTC CASSSPGQRPSEQFF
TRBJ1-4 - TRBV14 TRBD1 TGTGCCAGCAGCCGCCACGTACAGGGGGCCCAACCTACAACTAATGAAAAACTGTTTTTT CASSRHVQGAQPTTNEKLFF
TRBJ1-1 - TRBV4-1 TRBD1 TGCGCCAGCAGCCAAGGGACAGGGTTCGAAGCTTTCTTT CASSQGTGFEAFF
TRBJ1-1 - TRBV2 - TGTGCCAGCAGTCCAACTTGGACTGAAGCTTTCTTT CASSPTWTEAFF
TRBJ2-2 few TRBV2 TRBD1 TGTGCCAGCAGCCACGAGGGGACAGTCCTCGTAGAGCTGTTTTTT CASSHEGTVLVELFF
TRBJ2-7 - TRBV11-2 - TGTGCCAGCAGGCTCGAGGGAGGTCGGGGCAACGAGCAGTACTTC CASRLEGGRGNEQYF
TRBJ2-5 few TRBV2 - TGTGCCAGCAGTGAACAGGGAACATACCAAGAGACCCAGTACTTC CASSEQGTYQETQYF
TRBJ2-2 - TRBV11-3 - TGTGCCAGCAGCTTAGACCACTCCAGGTCCTCCGGGGAGCTGTTTTTT CASSLDHSRSSGELFF
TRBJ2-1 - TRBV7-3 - TGTGCCAGCAGCTCGGATTGGGCCCACAATGAGCAGTTCTTC CASSSDWAHNEQFF
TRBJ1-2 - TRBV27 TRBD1 TGTGCCAGCAGCCCAGGGGGAAACATAGGGGGCTACACCTTC CASSPGGNIGGYTF
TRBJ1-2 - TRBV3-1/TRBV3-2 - TGTGCCAGCAGCCAAGTCACAGTTGGGCGGGGAGGGCCAACTGGCTACACCTTC CASSQVTVGRGGPTGYTF
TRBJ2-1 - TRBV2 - TGTGCCAGTACTAGGAGCGACAATGAGCAGTTCTTC CASTRSDNEQFF
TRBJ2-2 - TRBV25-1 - TGTGCCAGCGCCCCAGGGATCACCGGGGAGCTGTTTTTT CASAPGITGELFF
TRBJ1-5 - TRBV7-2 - TGTGCCAGCAGCTTAAGGGGGAACCAGCCCCAGCATTTT CASSLRGNQPQHF
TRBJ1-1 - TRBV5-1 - TGCGCCAGCAGCCGGGGGACGGGTGAGGCTGAAGCTTTCTTT CASSRGTGEAEAFF